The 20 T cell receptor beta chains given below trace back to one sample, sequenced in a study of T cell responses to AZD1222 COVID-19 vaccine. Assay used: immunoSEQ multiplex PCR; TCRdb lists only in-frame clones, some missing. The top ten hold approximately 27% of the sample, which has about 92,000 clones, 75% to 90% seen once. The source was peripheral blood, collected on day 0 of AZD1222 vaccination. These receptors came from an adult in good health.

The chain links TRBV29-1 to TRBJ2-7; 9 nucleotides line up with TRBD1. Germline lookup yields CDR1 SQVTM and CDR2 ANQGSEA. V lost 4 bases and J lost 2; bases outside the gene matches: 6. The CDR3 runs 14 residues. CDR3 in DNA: TGCAGCGTTGGGCCCGGGACAGGGACCTACGAGCAGTACTTC. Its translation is CSVGPGTGTYEQYF.

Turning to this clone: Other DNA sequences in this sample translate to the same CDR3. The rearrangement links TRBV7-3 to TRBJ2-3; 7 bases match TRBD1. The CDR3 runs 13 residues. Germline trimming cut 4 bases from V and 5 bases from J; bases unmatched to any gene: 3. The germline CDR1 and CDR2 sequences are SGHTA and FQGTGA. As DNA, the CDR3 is TGTGCCAGCAGCTCCACAGGGGTAGATACGCAGTATTTT. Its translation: CASSSTGVDTQYF. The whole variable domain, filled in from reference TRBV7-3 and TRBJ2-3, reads GAGVSQTPSNKVTEKGKYVELRCDPISGHTALYWYRQSLGQGPEFLIYFQGTGAADDSGLPNDRFFAVRPEGSVSTLKIQRTERGDSAVYLCASSSTGVDTQYFGPGTRLTVL.

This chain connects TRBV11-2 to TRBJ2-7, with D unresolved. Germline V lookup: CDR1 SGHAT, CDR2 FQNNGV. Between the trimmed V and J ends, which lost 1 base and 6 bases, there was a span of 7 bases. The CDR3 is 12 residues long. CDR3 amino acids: CASSLASSEQYF. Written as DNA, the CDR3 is TGTGCCAGCAGCTTAGCCAGTAGCGAGCAGTACTTC.

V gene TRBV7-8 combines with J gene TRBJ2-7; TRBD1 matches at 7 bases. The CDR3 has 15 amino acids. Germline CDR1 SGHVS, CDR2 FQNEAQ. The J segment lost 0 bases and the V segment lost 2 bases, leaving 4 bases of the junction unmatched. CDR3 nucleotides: TGTGCCAGCAGCTTATTACAGGGGTCCTCCTACGAGCAGTACTTC. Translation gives CASSLLQGSSYEQYF.

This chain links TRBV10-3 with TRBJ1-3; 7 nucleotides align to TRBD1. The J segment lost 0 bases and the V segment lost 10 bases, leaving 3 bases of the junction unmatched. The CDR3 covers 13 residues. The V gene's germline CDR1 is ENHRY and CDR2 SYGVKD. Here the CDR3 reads CASQGDSGNTIYF. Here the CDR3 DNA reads TGTGCCAGCCAGGGGGACTCTGGAAACACCATATATTTT.

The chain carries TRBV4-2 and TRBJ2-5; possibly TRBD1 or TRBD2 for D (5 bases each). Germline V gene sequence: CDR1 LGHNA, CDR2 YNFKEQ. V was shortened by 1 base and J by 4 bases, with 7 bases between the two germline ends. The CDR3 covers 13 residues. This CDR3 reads CASSQAGTETQYF. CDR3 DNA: TGTGCCAGCAGCCAAGCAGGGACAGAGACCCAGTACTTC.

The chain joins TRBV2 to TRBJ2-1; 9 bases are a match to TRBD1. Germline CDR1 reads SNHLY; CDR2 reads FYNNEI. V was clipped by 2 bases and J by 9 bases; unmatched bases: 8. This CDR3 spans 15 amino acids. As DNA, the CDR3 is TGTGCCAGCAGTGAAACTGGGACAGGGTCTGGTGAGCAGTTCTTC. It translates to CASSETGTGSGEQFF.

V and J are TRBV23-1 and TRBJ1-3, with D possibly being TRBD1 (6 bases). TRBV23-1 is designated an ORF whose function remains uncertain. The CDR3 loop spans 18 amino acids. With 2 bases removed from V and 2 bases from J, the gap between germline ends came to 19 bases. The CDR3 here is CASSQTKYKPGAGNTIYF. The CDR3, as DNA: TGCGCCAGCAGTCAAACAAAATACAAACCAGGGGCTGGAAACACCATATATTTT.

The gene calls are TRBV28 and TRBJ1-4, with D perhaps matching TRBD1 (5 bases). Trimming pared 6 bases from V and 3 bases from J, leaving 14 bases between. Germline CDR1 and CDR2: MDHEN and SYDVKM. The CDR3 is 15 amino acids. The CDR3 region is CASRSGTASNEKLFF. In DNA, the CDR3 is TGTGCCAGCAGATCTGGGACCGCCTCTAATGAAAAACTGTTTTTT.

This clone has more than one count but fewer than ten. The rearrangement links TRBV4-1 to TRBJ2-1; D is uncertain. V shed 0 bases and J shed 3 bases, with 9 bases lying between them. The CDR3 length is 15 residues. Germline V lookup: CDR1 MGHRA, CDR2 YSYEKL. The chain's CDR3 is CASSQEWQNYNEQFF. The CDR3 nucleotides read TGCGCCAGCAGCCAAGAATGGCAAAACTACAATGAGCAGTTCTTC.

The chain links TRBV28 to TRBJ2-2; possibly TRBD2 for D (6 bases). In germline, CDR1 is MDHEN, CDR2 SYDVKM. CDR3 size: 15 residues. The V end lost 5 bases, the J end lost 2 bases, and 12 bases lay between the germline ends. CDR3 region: CASSGTHKNTGELFF. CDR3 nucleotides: TGTGCCAGCAGTGGGACTCATAAAAACACCGGGGAGCTGTTTTTT.

CDR3 DNA sequence: TGTGCCAGCAGCTTCTGGGGACAGGGGGTAGGCGAGCAGTACTTC. This codes for CASSFWGQGVGEQYF. The chain recombines TRBV7-9 with TRBJ2-7, with TRBD1 matching over 11 bases. The V gene end was trimmed by 3 bases and the J gene end by 6 bases; junction bases not matched to a gene: 7. Germline-derived CDR1 and CDR2 are SEHNR and FQNEAQ (reference sequence). This CDR3 comprises 15 residues.

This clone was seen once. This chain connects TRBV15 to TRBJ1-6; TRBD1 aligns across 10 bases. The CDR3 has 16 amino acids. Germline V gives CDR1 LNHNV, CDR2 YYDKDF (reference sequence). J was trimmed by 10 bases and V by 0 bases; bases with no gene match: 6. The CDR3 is CATSRDQGTGVSPLHF. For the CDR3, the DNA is TGTGCCACCAGCAGAGATCAGGGGACAGGGGTCTCACCCCTCCACTTT.

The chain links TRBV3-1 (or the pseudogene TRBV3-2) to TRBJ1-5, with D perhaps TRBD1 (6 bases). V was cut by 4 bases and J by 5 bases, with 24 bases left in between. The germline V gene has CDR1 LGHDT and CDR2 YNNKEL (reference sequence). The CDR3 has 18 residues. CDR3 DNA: TGTGCCAGCAGCCTTAAATCACAGGGAGGATGGGCCGATCAGCCCCAGCATTTT. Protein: CASSLKSQGGWADQPQHF.

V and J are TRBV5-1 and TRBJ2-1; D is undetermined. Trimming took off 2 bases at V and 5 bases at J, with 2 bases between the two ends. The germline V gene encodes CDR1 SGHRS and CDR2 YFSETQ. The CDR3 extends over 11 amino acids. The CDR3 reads CASSLNNEQFF. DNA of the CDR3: TGCGCCAGCAGCTTAAACAATGAGCAGTTCTTC. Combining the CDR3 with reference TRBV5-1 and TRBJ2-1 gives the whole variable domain KAGVTQTPRYLIKTRGQQVTLSCSPISGHRSVSWYQQTPGQGLQFLFEYFSETQRNKGNFPGRFSGRQFSNSRSEMNVSTLELGDSALYLCASSLNNEQFFGPGTRLTVL.

CDR3 region: CASSFNSGRMNEQFF. The DNA for the CDR3 is TGTGCCAGCAGCTTTAATAGCGGGAGGATGAATGAGCAGTTCTTC. V and J are TRBV11-3 and TRBJ2-1; 10 bases line up with TRBD2. In germline, CDR1 is SGHNT, CDR2 YENEEA. The CDR3 runs 15 residues. V dropped 3 bases and J dropped 7; count of bases not matched to a gene: 6.

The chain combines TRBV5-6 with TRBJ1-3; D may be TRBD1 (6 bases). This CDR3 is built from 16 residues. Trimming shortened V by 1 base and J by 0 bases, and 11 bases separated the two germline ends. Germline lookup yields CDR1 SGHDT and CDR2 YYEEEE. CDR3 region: CASSLTQGISGNTIYF. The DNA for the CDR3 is TGTGCCAGCAGCTTGACCCAGGGGATCTCTGGAAACACCATATATTTT.

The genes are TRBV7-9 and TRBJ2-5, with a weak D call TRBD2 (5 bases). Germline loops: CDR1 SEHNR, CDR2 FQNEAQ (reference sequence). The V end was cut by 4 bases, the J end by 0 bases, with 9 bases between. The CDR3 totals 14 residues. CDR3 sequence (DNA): TGTGCCAGCAGCTCTCGGGGTCACCAAGAGACCCAGTACTTC. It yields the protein CASSSRGHQETQYF.

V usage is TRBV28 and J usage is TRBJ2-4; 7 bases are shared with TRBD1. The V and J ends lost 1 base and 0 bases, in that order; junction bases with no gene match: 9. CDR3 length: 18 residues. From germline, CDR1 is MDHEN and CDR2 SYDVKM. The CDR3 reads CASSLLAPGQLAKNIQYF. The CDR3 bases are TGTGCCAGCAGTTTATTGGCCCCGGGACAGTTAGCCAAAAACATTCAGTACTTC.

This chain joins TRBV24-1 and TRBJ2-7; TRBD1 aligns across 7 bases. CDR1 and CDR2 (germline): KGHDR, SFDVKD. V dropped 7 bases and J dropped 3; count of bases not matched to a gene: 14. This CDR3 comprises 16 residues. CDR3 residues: CATSPTQGFGIYEQYF. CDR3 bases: TGTGCCACCAGCCCGACACAGGGGTTCGGTATCTACGAGCAGTACTTC.